The present TCR beta chain was sequenced within a study of human T cells and chemical hapten exposure. About the research overall: Slight volume differences across pooled libraries mainly accounted for varying per-sample TCR yields. Regarding the study as a whole: Once DPC sensitization occurred, TCRs above 1 in 1000 frequency showed no change.

The length of the CDR3 is 16 residues. V was clipped by 2 bases and J by 5 bases, with 18 bases between them. The V gene's germline CDR1 is SEHNR and CDR2 FQNEAQ (reference sequence). The sample holds a few counts of this clonotype. Its antigen is not identified. During construction of the library, unique molecular identifiers were attached to individual cDNA molecules for quantitative, reproducible TCR counting. Original processing notes: A per-sample median of roughly 100,000 TCRs was observed, with a range of roughly 23,224 to 750,000. From the RACE reads, TCRdb called clonotypes with MiXCR, one entry per CDR3 protein. V and J calls and clone size were set by TCRdb, not the authors. The sample shows 30,000 to 35,000 distinct CDR3 sequences, 6.5% to 9% of them seen only once. Described time point: healthy volunteer bleed at 2 weeks. The study extracted total RNA from unfractionated whole blood.

This receptor was obtained from a human donor in good health. Some clones in this sample may be carry-over from other donors' samples. The specimen sequenced was whole blood. The rearrangement joins TRBV7-9 to TRBJ1-1; D perhaps matches TRBD1 (5 bases). CDR3 residues: CASSLPTISGTTEAFF. Written as DNA, the CDR3 is TGTGCCAGCAGCTTACCCACGATCTCAGGGACTACTGAAGCTTTCTTT. Full variable domain (outside the CDR3, taken from reference TRBV7-9 and TRBJ1-1): DTGVSQNPRHKITKRGQNVTFRCDPISEHNRLYWYRQTLGQGPEFLTYFQNEAQLEKSRLLSDRFSAERPKGSFSTLEIQRTEQGDSAMYLCASSLPTISGTTEAFFGQGTRLTVV.